These 10 T cell receptor beta chains were sequenced from one sample in a study of Ad26.COV2.S vaccination and SARS-CoV-2 variants. Produced via immunoSEQ multiplex PCR; TCRdb's table is partial and in-frame only. The table lists 300,000 to 400,000 clones, 92% of them singletons. The source material was peripheral blood, sampled after recovery from COVID-19. The source of these receptors is a human donor who had recovered from COVID-19.

V and J are TRBV11-2 and TRBJ1-2; D remains ambiguous. V gave up 1 base and J gave up 6 bases, with 9 bases separating them. The CDR3 has 13 residues. The germline V gene encodes CDR1 SGHAT and CDR2 FQNNGV. For the CDR3, the DNA is TGTGCCAGCAGCTTAGTTGGGCGGGATGGCTACACCTTC. Its protein is CASSLVGRDGYTF.

This sequence joins TRBV7-9 and TRBJ1-3, with D maybe TRBD1 (5 bases). From germline, CDR1 is SEHNR and CDR2 FQNEAQ (reference sequence). Trimming pared 1 base from V and 0 bases from J, leaving 10 bases between. The CDR3 consists of 16 residues. The CDR3 spells CASSLEGPSSGNTIYF. The DNA for the CDR3 is TGTGCCAGCAGCTTAGAGGGGCCGAGCTCTGGAAACACCATATATTTT.

The genes are TRBV6-1 and TRBJ2-1; 11 positions match TRBD2. Germline V lookup: CDR1 MNHNS, CDR2 SASEGT. V lost 3 bases, J lost 0 bases, and 10 bases stayed unmatched. This CDR3 contains 19 residues. CDR3 in amino acids: CASSDPSGGLSSSYNEQFF. Written as DNA, the CDR3 is TGTGCCAGCAGTGATCCTAGCGGGGGGTTGTCGAGCTCCTACAATGAGCAGTTCTTC.

V and J are TRBV15 and TRBJ1-5, with 7 nucleotides matching TRBD1. CDR3 length equals 19 residues. Looked up from germline, CDR1 is LNHNV and CDR2 is YYDKDF (reference sequence). V lost 0 bases, J lost 4 bases, and 15 bases stayed unmatched. CDR3 amino acids: CATSREAGGNFVRNQPQHF. In nucleotides, the CDR3 is TGTGCCACCAGCAGAGAGGCAGGGGGTAATTTTGTAAGAAATCAGCCCCAGCATTTT.

The CDR3 protein is CASSYSAVGYTF. The CDR3, as DNA: TGTGCCAGCAGTTACTCTGCGGTTGGCTACACCTTC. This chain connects TRBV6-6 to TRBJ1-2; D remains ambiguous. Germline V lookup: CDR1 MNHNY, CDR2 SVGAGI (reference sequence). This CDR3 has 12 amino acids. Deletions cut 0 bases from V and 7 bases from J, with 6 bases between.

The chain couples TRBV7-8 to TRBJ2-1, with 10 bases that match TRBD2. Germline V gives CDR1 SGHVS, CDR2 FQNEAQ. The CDR3 extends over 15 amino acids. J lost 8 bases, V lost 3 bases, and 7 bases had no gene match. The chain's CDR3 is CASSLGVAGGHEQFF. The CDR3 DNA follows: TGTGCCAGCAGCTTGGGGGTAGCGGGGGGCCATGAGCAGTTCTTC.

The V and J genes are TRBV28 and TRBJ1-1; D unresolved. Germline-derived CDR1 and CDR2 are MDHEN and SYDVKM. Trimming removed 5 bases at V and 4 bases at J, with 20 bases between. CDR3 length equals 16 residues. CDR3 in amino acids: CASSEPRGGTRTEAFF. In DNA, the CDR3 is TGTGCCAGCAGTGAGCCAAGAGGAGGTACTCGCACTGAAGCTTTCTTT. Filled out from reference TRBV28 and TRBJ1-1, the complete variable domain reads DVKVTQSSRYLVKRTGEKVFLECVQDMDHENMFWYRQDPGLGLRLIYFSYDVKMKEKGDIPEGYSVSREKKERFSLILESASTNQTSMYLCASSEPRGGTRTEAFFGQGTRLTVV.

The chain uses TRBV27 and TRBJ2-1; D may be TRBD1 or TRBD2 (5 bases each). Germline V gene sequence: CDR1 MNHEY, CDR2 SMNVEV (reference sequence). The CDR3 extends over 16 amino acids. Trimming stripped 3 bases from V and 9 bases from J, with 21 bases between. This CDR3 is CASSFVGQSGSVEQFF. DNA for the CDR3: TGTGCCAGCAGTTTCGTGGGGCAAAGCGGTTCGGTTGAGCAGTTCTTC.

V and J are TRBV12-3 or TRBV12-4 and TRBJ1-1; D might be TRBD1 (5 bases). This CDR3 is 12 amino acids long. Trimming shortened V by 5 bases and J by 4 bases, and 8 bases separated the two germline ends. CDR3 nucleotides: TGTGCCAGCAGTCGGGGGATCACTGAAGCTTTCTTT. It is translated as CASSRGITEAFF.

V gene TRBV9 combines with J gene TRBJ2-5, with 7 bases identical to TRBD2. CDR3 length equals 14 residues. The germline V gene encodes CDR1 SGDLS and CDR2 YYNGEE. Unmatched junction bases numbered 5, after V lost 3 bases and J lost 3 bases. Here the CDR3 DNA reads TGTGCCAGCAGCGCCTGGGGGGGGGAAGAGACCCAGTACTTC. It specifies CASSAWGGEETQYF.